Here is one T cell receptor beta chain with its context. The clone's antigen remains unknown. Base qualities were left out, and no much larger clone turns up one base away. The run used an Illumina HiSeq 1500. The public reads were reanalyzed by TCRdb: fastp trimming at Q25, MiXCR alignment, in-frame beta chains only. All rows with the same CDR3 protein become a single entry with the most common DNA and genes. The sample table records about 250,000 distinct CDR3 sequences; about 18% of these occur just once. The ten top clones hold less than 50% of the sample. The data originate from a study of T cell repertoires in cytomegalovirus infection (dated by TCRdb to between 2018 and 2020). With regard to the full study: Because public TCR beta signatures pointed to carriage of CMV infection together with the matching HLA type, the HLA type of each donor mattered for the analysis.

Overall study outcomes, separate from this receptor: In both this cohort and an independent approximately 350-donor cohort, the cumulative frequency of public TCR beta family members distinguished carriers of CMV infection plus the relevant HLA type. The ex vivo response was dominated by HLA-C-restricted CMV-specific TCR beta clonotypes, and the single most frequent clonotype in two of eight donors was supplied by these HLA-C-restricted clonotypes.

Spanning cysteine to phenylalanine, the CDR3 consists of 14 amino acids. Only the CDR3 part of the read is kept: 42 bases, read in frame from the first base. V loses 0 bases at its end and J loses 4 bases; junction bases beyond the gene matches: 2. Looking up the germline V gene yields CDR1 SGDLS and CDR2 YYNGEE. This chain is built from TRBV9 and TRBJ2-5; 8 central nucleotides agree with TRBD1. The origin of this receptor is a human donor in good health (CMV status not recorded). Some clones in this sample may be carry-over from other donors' samples. Sequenced material: CD8+ T cells from PBMCs. The DNA reads TGTGCCAGCAGCGTAGCTACAGGGGGAGAGACCCAGTACTTC. This sequence encodes CASSVATGGETQYF.